The 32 T cell receptor beta chains listed next were all sequenced from one sample in a study of post-analysis software for immune sequencing data. The study's findings and limits: Among a few TRBV segments more frequent in patients than controls were TRBV5-6, TRBV5-1 and TRBV20-1.

The library was made from cDNA and included unique molecular identifiers. TCRdb reprocessed the PCR reads via MiXCR and lists one record per CDR3 protein. The sample shows 700,000 to 800,000 distinct CDR3 sequences, about 27% of them seen only once. Their antigens remain unidentified. Sequenced sample: blood. The receptors originated from a girl between 10 and 17 years old with multiple sclerosis.

This clonotype was seen repeatedly, ten times or more. The chain employs TRBV29-1 and TRBJ2-5; the D gene is possibly TRBD2 (6 bases). Trimming stripped 6 bases from V and 5 bases from J, with 7 bases between. This CDR3 spans 10 amino acids. The germline V gene has CDR1 SQVTM and CDR2 ANQGSEA. As DNA, the CDR3 is TGCAGCGTGGCGGGGGAGACCCAGTACTTC. Protein sequence: CSVAGETQYF.

On this clonotype itself: This could be a read error, since a much larger clone is one nucleotide away. This chain uses TRBV4-3 with TRBJ2-1; no clear D gene. Germline CDR1 reads LGHNA; CDR2 reads YSLEER. V lost 3 bases, J lost 11 bases, and 11 bases lay in between. The CDR3 consists of 12 residues. In DNA, the CDR3 is TGCGCCAGCAGCCAGCCGACGGATAAGCAGTTCTTC. This encodes CASSQPTDKQFF.

This sequence joins TRBV14 and TRBJ2-7, with D possibly being TRBD1 (6 bases). The germline V gene encodes CDR1 SGHDN and CDR2 FVKESK. CDR3 size: 14 residues. V was clipped by 4 bases and J by 6 bases, with 16 bases between them. The CDR3 DNA sequence: TGTGCCAGCAGCCCAGGGGCAGTAGCCCTCGAGCAGTACTTC. Its protein is CASSPGAVALEQYF.

The chain employs TRBV28 and TRBJ2-4; 7 bases are shared with TRBD2. The J call is doubtful: the DNA matches TRBJ2-7 better. This CDR3 has 15 amino acids. CDR1 and CDR2 from the germline V gene are MDHEN and SYDVKM. DNA of the CDR3: TGTGCCAGCAGTTTACCGGGACTACCAAACTACGAGCAGTACTTC. The encoded protein is CASSLPGLPNYEQYF.

This clonotype was counted ten times or more. V and J are TRBV6-5 and TRBJ2-7, with TRBD1 identical over 9 bases. V dropped 5 bases and J dropped 6; count of bases not matched to a gene: 8. The CDR3 runs to 14 residues. The germline V gene encodes CDR1 MNHEY and CDR2 SVGAGI. CDR3 residues: CASSERTGESEQYF. The CDR3 region has the DNA TGTGCCAGCAGTGAAAGGACAGGGGAGAGCGAGCAGTACTTC.

This clonotype was seen a few times. The chain employs TRBV21-1 and TRBJ2-5; the table's D call, TRBD1, was not checked against the DNA. TRBV21-1 is classified as a pseudogene. The CDR3 runs 18 residues. The CDR3 region has the DNA TGTGCCAGCAGCAAAGCCCCTTGGGCGGGGCAGAGTCAAGAGACCCAGTACTTC. Amino acid sequence: CASSKAPWAGQSQETQYF.

This clonotype has more than one count but fewer than ten. The chain employs TRBV27 and TRBJ1-1, with D perhaps matching TRBD1 (6 bases). The CDR3 sequence is 14 residues long. Looked up from germline, CDR1 is MNHEY and CDR2 is SMNVEV (reference sequence). V was pared by 1 base and J by 3 bases, with 9 bases between. This CDR3 reads CASSLLRGDTEAFF. Here the CDR3 DNA reads TGTGCCAGCAGTTTATTGAGGGGGGACACTGAAGCTTTCTTT.

Turning to this clonotype: At one end, the junction sequence differs from germline, possibly due to a read error. V is TRBV12-3 or TRBV12-4 and J is TRBJ1-2, with 7 bases lining up with TRBD1. This CDR3 has 15 residues. The CDR3 is CAGSFAGGVRLGYTF. For the CDR3, the DNA is TGTGCCGGCAGTTTCGCAGGGGGGGTTCGACTGGGCTACACCTTC.

This chain joins TRBV2 and TRBJ2-5; TRBD1 agrees at 7 bases. V lost 7 bases, J lost 5 bases, and 7 bases stayed unmatched. There are 13 residues in the CDR3. CDR1 and CDR2 (germline): SNHLY, FYNNEI. The CDR3 coding sequence is TGTGCCAGCAATAGAGGGGGCTGGGAGACCCAGTACTTC. Translated: CASNRGGWETQYF.

This clonotype was seen repeatedly, ten times or more. The chain is built from TRBV29-1 and TRBJ2-7; 7 nucleotides agree with TRBD1. Trimming cost V 7 bases and J 0 bases; bases outside gene matches: 12. Germline CDR1 SQVTM, CDR2 ANQGSEA. The CDR3 length is 15 residues. The CDR3 is CSAIPGTVSSYEQYF. CDR3 nucleotide sequence: TGCAGCGCCATACCCGGGACAGTGAGCTCCTACGAGCAGTACTTC.

This clonotype was detected a few times. The rearrangement joins TRBV20-1 to TRBJ1-2, with 12 bases fitting TRBD1. This CDR3 is 14 amino acids long. J gave up 7 bases and V 6 bases, and 9 bases lay outside the gene matches. Germline V gene lookup returns CDR1 DFQATT and CDR2 SNEGSKA (reference sequence). The DNA of the CDR3 is TGCAGTGCCAGCCGGGACAGGGGGCTCTCTGGCTACACCTTC. It encodes CSASRDRGLSGYTF.

The chain is built from TRBV11-2 and TRBJ2-1; 13 bases align to TRBD2. Per germline, CDR1 SGHAT and CDR2 FQNNGV. J lost 9 bases, V lost 5 bases, and 13 bases had no gene match. The CDR3 is 17 residues long. CDR3 region: CASSPFSGLAGSFEQFF. The CDR3, as DNA: TGTGCCAGCAGCCCGTTTTCGGGACTAGCGGGATCTTTTGAGCAGTTCTTC.

A few counts support this clonotype. The chain has TRBV4-3 and TRBJ2-5; perhaps TRBD1 as D (6 bases). Near its end, the DNA agrees better with TRBJ2-7, so the J call may be wrong. Germline-derived CDR1 and CDR2 are LGHNA and YSLEER. The CDR3 is 13 residues long. CDR3: CASSRGRGSEQYF. The CDR3 DNA reads as TGCGCCAGCAGCCGGGGAAGGGGGTCCGAGCAGTACTTC.

The rearrangement links TRBV15 to TRBJ2-5; D is perhaps TRBD2 (5 bases). The DNA end is a closer match to TRBJ2-7, so the J assignment may be wrong. Germline loops: CDR1 LNHNV, CDR2 YYDKDF (reference sequence). This CDR3 has 12 residues. The CDR3 sequence: CATRGVSGEQYF. DNA for the CDR3: TGTGCCACCAGGGGAGTTTCGGGCGAGCAGTACTTC.

CDR3 residues: CASSGPSGRAGDEQFF. As DNA, the CDR3 is TGTGCCAGCAGTGGGCCTAGCGGGAGGGCCGGGGATGAGCAGTTCTTC. V and J are TRBV2 and TRBJ2-1; 12 bases are shared with TRBD2. The CDR3 extends over 16 amino acids. Trimming at V came to 4 bases and at J to 8 bases, leaving 9 bases not matched to a gene. Germline V CDR1 and CDR2: SNHLY, FYNNEI.

The table lists this clonotype with many counts. This chain joins TRBV29-1 and TRBJ1-2; 7 bases are a match to TRBD1. V gave up 7 bases and J gave up 6 bases; unmatched junction bases: 11. The length of the CDR3 is 13 residues. The germline V gene encodes CDR1 SQVTM and CDR2 ANQGSEA. The CDR3 loop reads CSAAGTEINGYTF. CDR3 nucleotides: TGCAGCGCCGCCGGGACAGAAATTAATGGCTACACCTTC.

The chain recombines TRBV6-5 with TRBJ1-6; 9 nucleotides align to TRBD1. The germline V gene has CDR1 MNHEY and CDR2 SVGAGI. There are 13 residues in the CDR3. V lost 8 bases to trimming and J lost 10 bases; unmatched junction nucleotides: 6. The CDR3 sequence: CASRRTGESPLHF. CDR3 coding DNA: TGTGCCAGCCGGCGGACAGGGGAATCACCCCTCCACTTT.

This clonotype was counted between two and nine times. Being one base from a much bigger clone, this may be a read error. The V call is TRBV29-1, the J call TRBJ2-6; tentatively, D is TRBD1 (5 bases). The CDR3 is 15 residues long. The germline CDR1 and CDR2 sequences are SQVTM and ANQGSEA. For the CDR3, the DNA is TGCAGCGTTGAAGATCCAGGGTCTGGGGCCAACGTCCGGACTTTC. Its translation is CSVEDPGSGANVRTF. The complete variable domain, with remaining parts taken from reference TRBV29-1 and TRBJ2-6, reads SAVISQKPSRDICQRGTSLTIQCQVDSQVTMMFWYRQQPGQSLTLIATANQGSEATYESGFVIDKFPISRPNLTFSTLTVSNMSPEDSSIYLCSVEDPGSGANVRTFGAGSRLTVL.

The chain combines TRBV3-1 with TRBJ2-7; 8 bases line up with TRBD1. This CDR3 comprises 14 residues. Per the germline V gene, CDR1 is LGHDT and CDR2 is YNNKEL (reference sequence). V lost 5 bases to trimming and J lost 4 bases; unmatched junction nucleotides: 7. CDR3 region: CASSYGQGRYEQYF. In DNA form, the CDR3 reads TGTGCCAGCAGCTACGGACAGGGAAGATACGAGCAGTACTTC.

This clonotype was counted a few times. The chain recombines TRBV7-9 with TRBJ2-1; D remains unclear. Trimming removed 1 base from V and 7 bases from J, with 8 bases in between. The CDR3 is made up of 13 amino acids. Germline V gene data show CDR1 as SEHNR and CDR2 as FQNEAQ (reference sequence). The CDR3 here is CASSLVGRNEQFF. CDR3 coding DNA: TGTGCCAGCAGCTTAGTAGGGCGGAATGAGCAGTTCTTC.

This clonotype was observed a few times. The CDR3 reads CASSLWGQGEKLFF. For the CDR3, the DNA is TGTGCCAGCAGTTTATGGGGACAGGGTGAAAAACTGTTTTTT. The chain links TRBV27 to TRBJ1-4, with 9 bases fitting TRBD1. The length of the CDR3 is 14 residues. The germline gives CDR1 MNHEY, CDR2 SMNVEV (reference sequence). The V segment lost 1 base and the J segment 7 bases; nucleotides outside the gene matches: 1. Combining the CDR3 with reference TRBV27 and TRBJ1-4 gives the whole variable domain EAQVTQNPRYLITVTGKKLTVTCSQNMNHEYMSWYRQDPGLGLRQIYYSMNVEVTDKGDVPEGYKVSRKEKRNFPLILESPSPNQTSLYFCASSLWGQGEKLFFGSGTQLSVL.

This clonotype was observed a handful of times. At one end, the junction sequence differs from germline, possibly due to a read error. The chain employs TRBV5-1 and TRBJ2-1, with D possibly matching TRBD2 (5 bases). The CDR3 consists of 14 residues. The germline V gene has CDR1 SGHRS and CDR2 YFSETQ. CDR3: CASSLGGRDNEQFF. CDR3 nucleotide sequence: TGTGCCAGCAGTTTAGGAGGTAGGGACAATGAGCAGTTCTTC.

The genes are TRBV29-1 and TRBJ2-1; no firm D call. The germline V gene has CDR1 SQVTM and CDR2 ANQGSEA. V was clipped by 7 bases and J by 6 bases, with 16 bases between them. The CDR3 totals 13 residues. CDR3 nucleotides: TGCAGCGCCGCTAGAATAGTAAGCAATGAGCAGTTCTTC. Its protein is CSAARIVSNEQFF.

The chain recombines TRBV9 with TRBJ1-2, with 8 nucleotides matching TRBD1. The V gene end was trimmed by 3 bases and the J gene end by 4 bases; junction bases not matched to a gene: 5. This CDR3 region has 14 residues. CDR1 and CDR2 from the germline V gene are SGDLS and YYNGEE. The CDR3 nucleotides read TGTGCCAGCAGCGAGCGACAGGGGAGCTATGGCTACACCTTC. This codes for CASSERQGSYGYTF. Filled out from reference TRBV9 and TRBJ1-2, the complete variable domain reads DSGVTQTPKHLITATGQRVTLRCSPRSGDLSVYWYQQSLDQGLQFLIQYYNGEERAKGNILERFSAQQFPDLHSELNLSSLELGDSALYFCASSERQGSYGYTFGSGTRLTVV.

This sequence joins TRBV29-1 and TRBJ1-1; D ambiguous. The CDR3 is 11 residues long. The V and J ends lost 7 bases and 0 bases respectively, with 6 bases between them. The V gene's germline CDR1 is SQVTM and CDR2 ANQGSEA. The CDR3 here is CSGALNTEAFF. The CDR3 DNA is TGCAGCGGGGCCCTGAACACTGAAGCTTTCTTT.

This clonotype was counted between two and nine times. The chain is built from TRBV28 and TRBJ2-1; D unclear. Trimming pared 6 bases from V and 7 bases from J, leaving 7 bases between. Germline V gene data show CDR1 as MDHEN and CDR2 as SYDVKM. CDR3 length equals 11 residues. CDR3 DNA: TGTGCCAGCAGACTGACAAATGAGCAGTTCTTC. This translates into CASRLTNEQFF.

This clonotype was recorded a few times. The rearrangement uses TRBV11-2 and TRBJ2-3; no definite D call. This CDR3 region has 16 residues. The V and J ends lost 0 bases and 2 bases respectively, with 12 bases between them. Germline CDR1 and CDR2: SGHAT and FQNNGV. Written as DNA, the CDR3 is TGTGCCAGCAGCTTAGATCGGTGGCCGAACACAGATACGCAGTATTTT. Encoded protein: CASSLDRWPNTDTQYF. Variable domain in full (rest from reference TRBV11-2 and TRBJ2-3): EAGVAQSPRYKIIEKRQSVAFWCNPISGHATLYWYQQILGQGPKLLIQFQNNGVVDDSQLPKDRFSAERLKGVDSTLKIQPAKLEDSAVYLCASSLDRWPNTDTQYFGPGTRLTVL.

A word on this clonotype: The junction does not match germline at one end; this may be a read error. CDR3 amino acids: CAGRASELGVGEQYF. The CDR3 region has the DNA TGTGCCGGCAGGGCCTCCGAGTTGGGTGTTGGCGAGCAGTACTTC. The J gene is TRBJ2-5, the V gene TRBV6-1; D might be TRBD1 (5 bases). The DNA end lines up better with TRBJ2-7; the J call may be wrong. CDR3 size: 15 residues. CDR1 and CDR2 from the germline V gene are MNHNS and SASEGT.

With regard to this clonotype: One junction end disagrees with the germline gene, perhaps due to a read error. The rearrangement uses TRBV5-1 and TRBJ2-5; no clear D. The CDR3 length is 15 residues. Germline loops: CDR1 SGHRS, CDR2 YFSETQ. CDR3 residues: CASSLESALQEAQYF. DNA of the CDR3: TGCGCCAGCAGCTTGGAAAGCGCCCTACAAGAGGCCCAGTACTTC.

In this sample, this clonotype turned up a few times. V usage is TRBV27 and J usage is TRBJ2-5; D may be TRBD1 or TRBD2 (5 bases each). The CDR3 totals 14 residues. The V gene lost 4 bases and the J gene lost 5 bases, with 14 bases spanning the gap. Germline CDR1 and CDR2: MNHEY and SMNVEV (reference sequence). CDR3 region: CASSYPEGQETQYF. CDR3 sequence (DNA): TGTGCCAGCAGTTACCCCGAGGGGCAGGAGACCCAGTACTTC.

This clonotype was seen a handful of times. This chain connects TRBV18 to TRBJ1-5, with 7 bases identical to TRBD1. CDR3 length: 13 residues. Germline CDR1 KGHSH, CDR2 LQKENI. Trimming at V came to 8 bases and at J to 6 bases, leaving 7 bases not matched to a gene. CDR3 nucleotides: TGTGCCAGCGGGAGGACAGGTAGTCAGCCCCAGCATTTT. This sequence encodes CASGRTGSQPQHF.

This chain connects TRBV18 to TRBJ1-2, with 9 bases that match TRBD1. Losses at the gene ends were 0 bases for V and 4 bases for J; bases not matched to a gene: 3. In germline, CDR1 is KGHSH, CDR2 LQKENI. This CDR3 region has 15 residues. DNA of the CDR3: TGTGCCAGCTCACCACCTCTGGGACAGGGCTATGGCTACACCTTC. Translating it yields CASSPPLGQGYGYTF.